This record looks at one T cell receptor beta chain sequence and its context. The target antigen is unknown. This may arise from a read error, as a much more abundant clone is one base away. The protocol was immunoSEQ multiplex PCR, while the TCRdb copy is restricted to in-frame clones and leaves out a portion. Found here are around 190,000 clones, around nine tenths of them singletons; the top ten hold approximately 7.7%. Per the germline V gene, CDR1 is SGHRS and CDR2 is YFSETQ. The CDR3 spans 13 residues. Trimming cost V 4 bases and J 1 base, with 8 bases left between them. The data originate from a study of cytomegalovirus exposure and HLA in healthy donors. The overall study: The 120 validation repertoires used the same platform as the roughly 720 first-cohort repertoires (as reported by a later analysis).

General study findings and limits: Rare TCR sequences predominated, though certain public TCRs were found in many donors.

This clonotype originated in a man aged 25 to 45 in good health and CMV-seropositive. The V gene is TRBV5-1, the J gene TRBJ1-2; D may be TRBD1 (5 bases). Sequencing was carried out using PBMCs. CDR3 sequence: CASSLTDNYGYTF. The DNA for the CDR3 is TGCGCCAGCAGCCTGACAGATAACTATGGCTACACCTTC. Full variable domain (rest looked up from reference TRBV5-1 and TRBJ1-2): KAGVTQTPRYLIKTRGQQVTLSCSPISGHRSVSWYQQTPGQGLQFLFEYFSETQRNKGNFPGRFSGRQFSNSRSEMNVSTLELGDSALYLCASSLTDNYGYTFGSGTRLTVV.